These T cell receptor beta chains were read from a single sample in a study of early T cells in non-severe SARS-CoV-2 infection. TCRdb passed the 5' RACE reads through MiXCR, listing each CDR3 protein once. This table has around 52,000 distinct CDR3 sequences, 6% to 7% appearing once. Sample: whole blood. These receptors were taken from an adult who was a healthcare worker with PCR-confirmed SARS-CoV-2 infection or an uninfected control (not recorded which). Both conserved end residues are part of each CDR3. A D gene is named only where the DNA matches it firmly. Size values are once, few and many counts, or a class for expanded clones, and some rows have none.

TGCGCCAGCAGCTTGGCCGGTCAGCGCACAGATACGCAGTATTTT	CASSLAGQRTDTQYF	15	many	TRBV5-1	TRBJ2-3	NA
TGTGCCAGCAGACCTGCTAGCTACTCCTACAATGAGCAGTTCTTC	CASRPASYSYNEQFF	15	many	TRBV7-2	TRBJ2-1	NA
TGTGCCAGCAGTTACCCGTCGAGAGCTAACTATGGCTACACCTTC	CASSYPSRANYGYTF	15	many	TRBV6-2/TRBV6-3	TRBJ1-2	NA
TGTGCCTGGAGTGTATCTTCCCGGGAGCTGTTTTTT	CAWSVSSRELFF	12	NA	TRBV30	TRBJ2-2	NA
TGTGCCAGCAGCGGTGGACAGGGATGGGGCAATGAGCAGTTCTTC	CASSGGQGWGNEQFF	15	NA	TRBV11-3	TRBJ2-1	TRBD1
TGTGCCAGCAGTTTTGGGACAACCTACGAGCAGTACTTC	CASSFGTTYEQYF	13	many	TRBV27	TRBJ2-7	NA
TGCGCCAGCGGGCGAGGGTTCCAAGAGACCCAGTACTTC	CASGRGFQETQYF	13	NA	TRBV10-2	TRBJ2-5	NA
TGTGCCACCAGCAGAGCCGGCCTTGGTCGGGCTTCGACTGAAGCTTTCTTT	CATSRAGLGRASTEAFF	17	many	TRBV15	TRBJ1-1	NA
TGCAGTGCTCCGGACAGGAGCCAAGAGACCCAGTACTTC	CSAPDRSQETQYF	13	few	TRBV20-1	TRBJ2-5	TRBD1
TGTGCCAGCAGCCCCCGACAGGGGCCTACCTACGAGCAGTACTTC	CASSPRQGPTYEQYF	15	many	TRBV11-2	TRBJ2-7	TRBD1
TGTGCCAGTAGTGCCCTCACTGGTCAAGAGACCCAGTACTTC	CASSALTGQETQYF	14	few	TRBV19	TRBJ2-5	NA
TGTGCCAGCAGTCCCGGGACAGGGGGCCGTCAGCCCCAGCATTTT	CASSPGTGGRQPQHF	15	many	TRBV2	TRBJ1-5	TRBD1
TGTGCCAGCAGCCTGAGGAATCTAAATTCACCCCTCCACTTT	CASSLRNLNSPLHF	14	many	TRBV7-2	TRBJ1-6	NA
TGTGCCAGCTCACCACCGTTGCGACTAGACAATGAGCAGTTCTTC	CASSPPLRLDNEQFF	15	NA	TRBV18	TRBJ2-1	NA
TGTGCCAGTAGTACTCAGACAGGGGACTACGAGCAGTACTTC	CASSTQTGDYEQYF	14	many	TRBV19	TRBJ2-7	TRBD1
TGTGCCAGCAGCTCCACCGGGATGCGGTACACCGGGGAGCTGTTTTTT	CASSSTGMRYTGELFF	16	many	TRBV7-9	TRBJ2-2	NA
TGCGCCAGCAGCCAAGCGGCAGGGCCCACAGATACGCAGTATTTT	CASSQAAGPTDTQYF	15	many	TRBV4-3	TRBJ2-3	NA
TGTGCCAGTAGCTTAATAAGGACTAGCGAATTCGGGGAGCTGTTTTTT	CASSLIRTSEFGELFF	16	many	TRBV11-2	TRBJ2-2	TRBD2
TGTGCCAGCACGGAGGCGAGCGGGGCGTTAAACATTCAGTACTTC	CASTEASGALNIQYF	15	NA	TRBV12-3/TRBV12-4	TRBJ2-4	TRBD2
TGTGCCTGGAGTCCGGGGGAGACCCAGTACTTC	CAWSPGETQYF	11	few	TRBV30	TRBJ2-5	NA
TGCAGTGCCATGGGGCGGGGTACAGATACGCAGTATTTT	CSAMGRGTDTQYF	13	many	TRBV20-1	TRBJ2-3	NA
TGTGCCAGCAGTAGGACAGGCCTCTCCTACGAGCAGTACTTC	CASSRTGLSYEQYF	14	NA	TRBV28	TRBJ2-7	TRBD1
TGTGCCAGCAGTCAGCAGGGCCTCGTCAACACAGATACGCAGTATTTT	CASSQQGLVNTDTQYF	16	many	TRBV6-2/TRBV6-3	TRBJ2-3	NA
TGCAGTGCTAGAGAGGCTAGCGGGGGGGCGGCCTACGAGCAGTACTTC	CSAREASGGAAYEQYF	16	NA	TRBV20-1	TRBJ2-7	TRBD2
TGTGCCAGCAGTCCGGACCAGGTGGGAGATACGCAGTATTTT	CASSPDQVGDTQYF	14	few	TRBV5-4	TRBJ2-3	NA
TGTGCCAGCAGTTACTGGTGGCGGGGGGGATACAATGAGCAGTTCTTC	CASSYWWRGGYNEQFF	16	many	TRBV6-2/TRBV6-3	TRBJ2-1	TRBD2
TGTGCCAGAAGCCCTCCCGGGACAGAAAGCAATGAGCAGTTCTTC	CARSPPGTESNEQFF	15	few	TRBV5-3	TRBJ2-1	TRBD1
TGTGCCTGGAGTCCGTGGGTGCAGGGAGGCAATCAGCCCCAGCATTTT	CAWSPWVQGGNQPQHF	16	NA	TRBV30	TRBJ1-5	NA
TGTGCCAGCAGTTTTTATGTGGGGACAGCGAACACTGAAGCTTTCTTT	CASSFYVGTANTEAFF	16	many	TRBV12-3/TRBV12-4	TRBJ1-1	TRBD1
TGTGCCAGCAGTGACTCGAGTAAGGGACCGGGACTAGCCTCATCAACCCAGTACTTC	CASSDSSKGPGLASSTQYF	19	few	TRBV6-4	TRBJ2-5	TRBD2
TGTGCCAATTCTAGACAGGGCAGTCCCTACGAGCAGTACTTC	CANSRQGSPYEQYF	14	few	TRBV28	TRBJ2-7	TRBD1
TGTGCCAGCAGAAGGGACAGGGGCAATTCACCCCTCCACTTT	CASRRDRGNSPLHF	14	many	TRBV27	TRBJ1-6	TRBD1
TGTGCCAGCAGCTCCCCGGTTTTAAAAAACTATGGCTACACCTTC	CASSSPVLKNYGYTF	15	NA	TRBV7-2	TRBJ1-2	NA
TGTGCCAGCTCACCATATTTAGCCTACGAGCAGTACTTC	CASSPYLAYEQYF	13	NA	TRBV18	TRBJ2-7	NA
TGTGCCAGCAGCCCTGGGACAGCGACCCACGAGCAGTACTTC	CASSPGTATHEQYF	14	many	TRBV5-6	TRBJ2-7	TRBD1
TGTGCTAGTGGGTCGAACCGGGGTCTAGCCAAAAACATTCAGTACTTC	CASGSNRGLAKNIQYF	16	NA	TRBV12-5	TRBJ2-4	NA
TGTGCCAGCAGCTTGCACCTAACGGGAGATACGCAGTATTTT	CASSLHLTGDTQYF	14	many	TRBV7-6	TRBJ2-3	NA
TGTGCCAGTAACCCGGGGACGGTTTACTATGGCTACACCTTC	CASNPGTVYYGYTF	14	many	TRBV19	TRBJ1-2	NA
TGCGCCAGCAGCTTGGAGGACGGTGGCAATCAGCCCCAGCATTTT	CASSLEDGGNQPQHF	15	many	TRBV5-1	TRBJ1-5	NA
TGTGCCAGCAGCTCCCAGACAGGCTACGAGCAGTACTTC	CASSSQTGYEQYF	13	many	TRBV7-2	TRBJ2-7	NA
TGCGCCAGCAGCGATTTCCCTGAAGCTTTCTTT	CASSDFPEAFF	11	many	TRBV10-2	TRBJ1-1	NA
TGTGCCAGCAGCCCAAGACAGGGGGCTAGGGGCGAGCAGTACTTC	CASSPRQGARGEQYF	15	NA	TRBV14	TRBJ2-7	TRBD1
TGTGCCAGCAGCTTCTTCCGAACCGAAAACATTCAGTACTTC	CASSFFRTENIQYF	14	many	TRBV11-2	TRBJ2-4	NA
TGTGCCAGCAGCTTGTTCCAGCGTAACACTGAAGCTTTCTTT	CASSLFQRNTEAFF	14	many	TRBV7-9	TRBJ1-1	NA
TGTGCCAGCAGCTCGCCCGAAGCTAGCGGGTCTTCGGGGGGGGCCAAAAACATTCAGTACTTC	CASSSPEASGSSGGAKNIQYF	21	many	TRBV5-4	TRBJ2-4	TRBD2
TGCAGCGCTGGACAGGGATCAGATACGCAGTATTTT	CSAGQGSDTQYF	12	few	TRBV29-1	TRBJ2-3	TRBD1
TGTGCCAGCAGCCCCTACGAGCAGTACTTC	CASSPYEQYF	10	many	TRBV5-8	TRBJ2-7	NA
TGTGCCATCAGTGAGCCAGGGGGCGTTCAGCCCCAGCATTTT	CAISEPGGVQPQHF	14	many	TRBV10-3	TRBJ1-5	TRBD1
TGTGCCAGCAGCTCCGATTTTGGTTCACCCCTCCACTTT	CASSSDFGSPLHF	13	many	TRBV4-2	TRBJ1-6	NA
TGCAGTGCTATGAACCGAAGGGTGAGCAGAGAGCAGTACTTC	CSAMNRRVSREQYF	14	many	TRBV20-1	TRBJ2-7	NA
TGTGCCAGCAGCCGCGGGGGAGATAATTCACCCCTCCACTTT	CASSRGGDNSPLHF	14	many	TRBV6-5	TRBJ1-6	NA
TGTGCCAGCAGCTTACCTGGGTTGGATGAGCAGTTCTTC	CASSLPGLDEQFF	13	NA	TRBV11-2	TRBJ2-1	NA
TGTGCCACTTCGGCTTTTGGGGCGGGGTACGAGCAGTACTTC	CATSAFGAGYEQYF	14	many	TRBV27	TRBJ2-7	NA
TGTGCCAGCAGCTTCTTTCCGGCGTCCATTGTCTACGAGCAGTACTTC	CASSFFPASIVYEQYF	16	NA	TRBV7-2	TRBJ2-7	NA
TGCAGTGCCCTACGGTCAGGGGTGGCTAATGAAAAACTGTTTTTT	CSALRSGVANEKLFF	15	many	TRBV20-1	TRBJ1-4	NA
TGTGCCAGCAGCTTATCTACAGGGGTAGGTTCACCCCTCCACTTT	CASSLSTGVGSPLHF	15	many	TRBV7-9	TRBJ1-6	TRBD1